The clone carrying this T cell receptor (beta chain) has more than one count but fewer than ten. Its antigen is as yet unknown. Germline assignment: CDR1 SGHTA and CDR2 FQGNSA. The CDR3 runs 15 residues. The germline V and J ends were trimmed by 5 bases and 4 bases, with 17 bases remaining between them. These data are taken from a study of cytomegalovirus exposure and HLA in healthy donors. Study overall: Roughly 180 million T cells yielded more than 90 million unique TCR beta sequences, as an earlier analysis found.

Study observations and caveats: Many donors carried some public TCRs, although rarity characterized most TCR sequences. Later work showed greater clonal expansion in HLA-associated TCR beta chains than in equally common others.

60 Vbeta and 13 Jbeta primers were used in PCR. Sequencing was performed with immunoSEQ multiplex PCR; in TCRdb, only in-frame clones are kept and a portion is missing. The repertoire holds roughly 200,000 clones, with 77% as singletons. The sequence came from an older woman in good health and CMV-seropositive. The V gene is TRBV7-2, the J gene TRBJ1-1, with D possibly being TRBD1 (6 bases). Input material: PBMCs. CDR3 coding DNA: TGTGCCAGCAGCCCCAGGGGACCGGGGTCCACTGAAGCTTTCTTT. Its translation: CASSPRGPGSTEAFF.